The 24 T cell receptor beta chains below all came from one sample that was sequenced in a study of T cell responses to AZD1222 COVID-19 vaccine. TCRdb's table, derived via immunoSEQ multiplex PCR, lists solely in-frame clones and lacks some. The data hold approximately 50,000 clones, with around 80% observed a single time. This material consisted of peripheral blood, taken on day 0 of AZD1222 vaccination. The receptors derive from an adult in good health.

This clone was seen a single time. The chain joins TRBV7-9 to TRBJ1-1, with 7 bases fitting TRBD1. The CDR3 runs 14 residues. CDR1 is SEHNR and CDR2 is FQNEAQ in the germline V gene (reference sequence). V trimming: 6 bases; J trimming: 0 bases; junction bases outside the gene matches: 4. For the CDR3, the DNA is TGTGCCAGCAGTCCGACAGGGCTGAACACTGAAGCTTTCTTT. It is translated as CASSPTGLNTEAFF.

The chain has TRBV7-2 and TRBJ1-1; no definite D call. The germline CDR1 and CDR2 sequences are SGHTA and FQGNSA. The CDR3 has 13 residues. Trimming took 4 bases from V and 3 from J, leaving 9 bases between them. CDR3 amino acids: CASSSTHYTEAFF. The DNA for the CDR3 is TGTGCCAGCAGCTCCACCCATTACACTGAAGCTTTCTTT.

The CDR3 region has the DNA TGTGCCAGCAGCTCCGATCTGAACACTGAAGCTTTCTTT. Translation: CASSSDLNTEAFF. The chain employs TRBV11-2 and TRBJ1-1; no clear D. The V end lost 4 bases, the J end lost 0 bases, and 6 bases lay between the germline ends. Germline V gene sequence: CDR1 SGHAT, CDR2 FQNNGV. The CDR3 spans 13 residues.

The chain combines TRBV28 with TRBJ1-3; 9 positions agree with TRBD1. Germline V gene data show CDR1 as MDHEN and CDR2 as SYDVKM. V shed 6 bases and J 0 bases; nucleotides not matched to a gene: 12. The CDR3 is 18 residues long. Written as DNA, the CDR3 is TGTGCCAGCAGCGACTTCCATTCGGGACAGGGCTCTGGAAACACCATATATTTT. It encodes CASSDFHSGQGSGNTIYF.

This chain joins TRBV11-2 and TRBJ1-2; possibly TRBD1 for D (5 bases). The V gene lost 3 bases and the J gene lost 4 bases, with 12 bases spanning the gap. From germline, CDR1 is SGHAT and CDR2 FQNNGV. The CDR3 length is 14 residues. This CDR3 is CASSLGGGVYGYTF. CDR3 in DNA: TGTGCCAGCAGCTTGGGGGGAGGGGTCTATGGCTACACCTTC.

In regard to this clone: Mismatch with germline at one junction end may stem from a read error. Other DNA sequences from this sample encode an identical CDR3 as well. V gene TRBV10-1 combines with J gene TRBJ2-3; the D is unclear. The germline V gene has CDR1 WNHNN and CDR2 SYGVQD (reference sequence). CDR3 length equals 14 residues. CDR3 bases: TGCGCCAGCAGTGACCCTCTTAACCCAGATACACAGTATTTT. This gives the protein CASSDPLNPDTQYF.

The rearrangement uses TRBV28 and TRBJ2-5; 12 nucleotides match TRBD1. V lost 4 bases, J lost 5 bases, and 5 bases stayed unmatched. CDR1 MDHEN and CDR2 SYDVKM come from the germline V gene. The CDR3 spans 15 residues. Written as DNA, the CDR3 is TGTGCCAGCAGTTGTACCGGGACAGGGGGCGAGACCCAGTACTTC. Its protein is CASSCTGTGGETQYF.

This chain connects TRBV19 to TRBJ1-1; 7 nucleotides align to TRBD1. Trimming cost V 6 bases and J 3 bases; bases outside gene matches: 4. This CDR3 region has 13 residues. Germline-derived CDR1 and CDR2 are LNHDA and SQIVND (reference sequence). CDR3 protein: CASRSTGDTEAFF. In nucleotides, the CDR3 is TGTGCCAGTAGATCTACAGGGGACACTGAAGCTTTCTTT. The complete variable domain, with remaining parts taken from reference TRBV19 and TRBJ1-1, reads DGGITQSPKYLFRKEGQNVTLSCEQNLNHDAMYWYRQDPGQGLRLIYYSQIVNDFQKGDIAEGYSVSREKKESFPLTVTSAQKNPTAFYLCASRSTGDTEAFFGQGTRLTVV.

This clone was seen more than once but under ten times. The chain uses TRBV6-1 and TRBJ1-3; 8 bases line up with TRBD1. The V gene's germline CDR1 is MNHNS and CDR2 SASEGT. V shed 7 bases and J 0 bases; nucleotides not matched to a gene: 2. This CDR3 region has 14 residues. The CDR3: CASIQGASGNTIYF. The CDR3 coding sequence is TGTGCCAGCATCCAGGGGGCCTCTGGAAACACCATATATTTT.

This chain links TRBV28 with TRBJ2-5; TRBD1 is a possible D gene (6 bases). Deletions cut 5 bases from V and 0 bases from J, with 13 bases between. This CDR3 is built from 15 residues. Germline CDR1 is MDHEN and CDR2 is SYDVKM. CDR3 DNA: TGTGCCAGCAGTCCCGACCCAGGGGACCAAGAGACCCAGTACTTC. It yields the protein CASSPDPGDQETQYF.

The chain couples TRBV7-3 to TRBJ2-2; D may be TRBD2 (5 bases). The CDR3 is 15 residues long. The ends were cut back, 5 bases at V and 1 base at J, with 11 bases in the middle. Germline V gives CDR1 SGHTA, CDR2 FQGTGA. The CDR3 DNA follows: TGTGCCAGCAGCCCGACGGGAAGGAACACCGGGGAGCTGTTTTTT. Protein sequence: CASSPTGRNTGELFF.

The gene calls are TRBV18 and TRBJ2-2, with 9 bases that match TRBD1. Germline assignment: CDR1 KGHSH and CDR2 LQKENI. There are 16 residues in the CDR3. The trim removed 4 bases at V and 6 bases at J, leaving 9 bases unmatched. CDR3 DNA sequence: TGTGCCAGCTCACGATCCTCCGGGACAGGGCCCGGGGAGCTGTTTTTT. This translates into CASSRSSGTGPGELFF.

The chain combines TRBV28 with TRBJ2-2; D assignment may be TRBD1 or TRBD2 (6 bases each). There are 14 residues in the CDR3. From germline, CDR1 is MDHEN and CDR2 SYDVKM. Trimming removed 6 bases at V and 7 bases at J, with 15 bases between. The CDR3 DNA follows: TGTGCCAGCAGCCCCCGGGGGCAGGGCGGGGAGCTGTTTTTT. Translating it yields CASSPRGQGGELFF.

The chain is built from TRBV28 and TRBJ1-4; 7 positions agree with TRBD1. The germline V gene encodes CDR1 MDHEN and CDR2 SYDVKM. V was pared by 5 bases and J by 4 bases, with 10 bases of the junction left unmatched. The CDR3 totals 16 residues. Written as DNA, the CDR3 is TGTGCCAGCAGTGTCCCAACGGGACAGTTTAATGAAAAACTGTTTTTT. Translating it yields CASSVPTGQFNEKLFF.

J is TRBJ1-6 and V is TRBV7-9; D possibly corresponds to TRBD1 (5 bases). CDR1 and CDR2 (germline): SEHNR, FQNEAQ (reference sequence). There are 16 residues in the CDR3. The V and J ends lost 5 bases and 10 bases respectively, with 21 bases between them. In DNA, the CDR3 is TGTGCCAGCAGCAGACAGTCCGGCGGCAGCGGATCACCCCTCCACTTT. Its protein product is CASSRQSGGSGSPLHF.

CDR3 sequence: CASSLRGGPTDTQYF. The DNA for the CDR3 is TGTGCCAGCAGCTTAAGGGGGGGCCCCACAGATACGCAGTATTTT. The chain is built from TRBV7-9 and TRBJ2-3; D may be TRBD2 (7 bases). The CDR3 is 15 residues long. The V gene's germline CDR1 is SEHNR and CDR2 FQNEAQ (reference sequence). V was shortened by 2 bases and J by 2 bases, with 11 bases between the two germline ends.

The rearrangement uses TRBV19 and TRBJ1-2; D is unclear. Deletions cut 7 bases from V and 4 bases from J, with 16 bases between. This CDR3 has 14 residues. CDR1 and CDR2 (germline): LNHDA, SQIVND (reference sequence). CDR3 sequence: CASTIGQSFYGYTF. CDR3 sequence (DNA): TGTGCCAGTACCATCGGCCAGAGCTTCTATGGCTACACCTTC.

The chain combines TRBV7-3 with TRBJ2-5; 13 nucleotides line up with TRBD2. This CDR3 has 15 residues. Germline V CDR1 and CDR2: SGHTA, FQGTGA. The J segment lost 7 bases and the V segment lost 6 bases, leaving 8 bases of the junction unmatched. CDR3 nucleotides: TGTGCCAGCAGGCCCGGGACTAGCGGGACGGGGACCCAGTACTTC. This encodes CASRPGTSGTGTQYF.

V and J are TRBV6-5 and TRBJ2-1, with D perhaps matching TRBD2 (5 bases). Trimming left V 7 bases short and J 6 bases short, with 13 bases between. This CDR3 is 13 amino acids long. Germline assignment: CDR1 MNHEY and CDR2 SVGAGI. CDR3 region: CASKPAAFNEQFF. For the CDR3, the DNA is TGTGCCAGCAAACCAGCGGCTTTCAATGAGCAGTTCTTC.

The rearrangement joins TRBV20-1 to TRBJ2-2; the D is unclear. There are 14 residues in the CDR3. V lost 3 bases and J lost 2, with 10 bases in between. CDR1 DFQATT and CDR2 SNEGSKA come from the germline V gene (reference sequence). CDR3 sequence: CSASFRANTGELFF. The CDR3, as DNA: TGCAGTGCTAGTTTCCGGGCTAACACCGGGGAGCTGTTTTTT.

V usage is TRBV2 and J usage is TRBJ1-1; weak D call: TRBD1 (5 bases). CDR1 is SNHLY, CDR2 FYNNEI, per germline. V was trimmed by 6 bases and J by 1 base, leaving 9 bases between them. The CDR3 is 13 amino acids. The CDR3 nucleotides read TGTGCCAGCAGCAGGGCATGGAACACTGAAGCTTTCTTT. Amino acids: CASSRAWNTEAFF.

In its sample, this clone was seen once. The rearrangement joins TRBV5-4 to TRBJ2-3; 13 nucleotides line up with TRBD2. This CDR3 has 17 residues. With V trimmed by 4 bases and J by 4 bases, 9 bases remained unmatched. Germline V gives CDR1 SGHNT, CDR2 YYREEE (reference sequence). CDR3 residues: CASSVPGTSGDSDTQYF. CDR3 nucleotides: TGTGCCAGCAGCGTCCCCGGGACTAGCGGGGATTCAGATACGCAGTATTTT. The full variable domain, completed using reference TRBV5-4 and TRBJ2-3, is ETGVTQSPTHLIKTRGQQVTLRCSSQSGHNTVSWYQQALGQGPQFIFQYYREEENGRGNFPPRFSGLQFPNYSSELNVNALELDDSALYLCASSVPGTSGDSDTQYFGPGTRLTVL.

This clone was seen many times. The chain combines TRBV2 with TRBJ1-1, with TRBD1 identical over 8 bases. CDR3 size: 14 residues. Trimming at V came to 7 bases and at J to 6 bases, leaving 10 bases not matched to a gene. The germline V gene has CDR1 SNHLY and CDR2 FYNNEI. The CDR3 nucleotides are TGTGCCAGCAAAGTCGGACAGGGAAGGGCTGAAGCTTTCTTT. Translation: CASKVGQGRAEAFF.

The chain is built from TRBV18 and TRBJ1-3; 7 bases are shared with TRBD1. The CDR3 is 16 residues long. The trim removed 3 bases at V and 3 bases at J, leaving 8 bases unmatched. Germline V gene data show CDR1 as KGHSH and CDR2 as LQKENI. As DNA, the CDR3 is TGTGCCAGCTCACCCGCCGGGACAGCGTTTGGAAACACCATATATTTT. Amino acids: CASSPAGTAFGNTIYF.